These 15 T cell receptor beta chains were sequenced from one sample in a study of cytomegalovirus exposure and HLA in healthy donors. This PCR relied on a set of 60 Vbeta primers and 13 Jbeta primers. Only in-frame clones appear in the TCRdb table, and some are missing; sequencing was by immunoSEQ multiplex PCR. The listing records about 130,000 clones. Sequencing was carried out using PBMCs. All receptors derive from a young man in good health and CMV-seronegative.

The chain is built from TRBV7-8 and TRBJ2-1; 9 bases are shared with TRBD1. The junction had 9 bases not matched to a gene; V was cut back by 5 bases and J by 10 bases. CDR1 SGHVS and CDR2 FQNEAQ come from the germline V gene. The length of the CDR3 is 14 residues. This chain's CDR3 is CASSLGTGSGEQFF. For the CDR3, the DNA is TGTGCCAGCAGCCTAGGGACAGGGTCCGGGGAGCAGTTCTTC.

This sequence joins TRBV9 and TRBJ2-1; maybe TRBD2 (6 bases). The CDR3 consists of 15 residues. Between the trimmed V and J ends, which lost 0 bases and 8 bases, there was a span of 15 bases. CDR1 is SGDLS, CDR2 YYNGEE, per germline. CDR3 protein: CASSVAAGRLDEQFF. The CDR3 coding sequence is TGTGCCAGCAGCGTAGCAGCGGGCCGCTTAGATGAGCAGTTCTTC.

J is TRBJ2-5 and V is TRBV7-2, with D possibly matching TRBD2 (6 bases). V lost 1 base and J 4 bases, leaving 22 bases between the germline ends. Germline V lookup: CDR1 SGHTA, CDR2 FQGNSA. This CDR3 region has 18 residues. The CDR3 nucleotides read TGTGCCAGCAGCTTAGAGTCAGGGCTTGGGACTTTAGGAGAGACCCAGTACTTC. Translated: CASSLESGLGTLGETQYF.

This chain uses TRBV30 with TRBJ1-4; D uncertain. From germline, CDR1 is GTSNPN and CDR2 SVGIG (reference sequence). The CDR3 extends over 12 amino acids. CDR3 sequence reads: CAGGYNRVKLFF. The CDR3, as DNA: TGTGCGGGAGGGTATAACAGAGTAAAACTGTTTTTT.

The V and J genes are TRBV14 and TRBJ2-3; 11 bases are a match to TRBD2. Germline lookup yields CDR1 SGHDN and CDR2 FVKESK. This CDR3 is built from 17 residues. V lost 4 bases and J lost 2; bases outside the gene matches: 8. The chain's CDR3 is CASSLSLAGGTTDTQYF. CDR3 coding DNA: TGTGCCAGCAGCCTATCTCTAGCGGGGGGCACCACAGATACGCAGTATTTT.

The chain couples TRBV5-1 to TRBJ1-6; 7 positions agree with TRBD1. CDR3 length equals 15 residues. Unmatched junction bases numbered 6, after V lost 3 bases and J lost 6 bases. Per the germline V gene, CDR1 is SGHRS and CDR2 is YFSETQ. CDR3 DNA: TGCGCCAGCAGCTCCGGGACAGAGAGTAATTCACCCCTCCACTTT. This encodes CASSSGTESNSPLHF.

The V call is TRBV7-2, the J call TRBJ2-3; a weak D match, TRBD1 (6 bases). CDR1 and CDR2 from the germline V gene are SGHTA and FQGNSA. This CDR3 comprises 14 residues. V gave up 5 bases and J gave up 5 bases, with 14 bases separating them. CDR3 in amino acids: CASSPGTPGDTQYF. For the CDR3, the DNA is TGTGCCAGCAGCCCCGGGACACCCGGAGATACGCAGTATTTT.

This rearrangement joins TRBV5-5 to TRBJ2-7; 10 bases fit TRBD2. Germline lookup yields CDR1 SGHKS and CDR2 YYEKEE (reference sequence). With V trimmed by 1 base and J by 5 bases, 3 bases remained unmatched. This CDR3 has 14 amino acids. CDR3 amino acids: CASSLTSGINEQYF. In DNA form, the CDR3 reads TGTGCCAGCAGCTTGACTAGCGGGATTAACGAGCAGTACTTC.

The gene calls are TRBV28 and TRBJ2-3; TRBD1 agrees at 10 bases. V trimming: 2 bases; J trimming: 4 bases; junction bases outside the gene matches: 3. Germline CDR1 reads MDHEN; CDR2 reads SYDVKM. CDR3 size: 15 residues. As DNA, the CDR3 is TGTGCCAGCAGTTTAATGGGACAGGGGTCAGATACGCAGTATTTT. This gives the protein CASSLMGQGSDTQYF.

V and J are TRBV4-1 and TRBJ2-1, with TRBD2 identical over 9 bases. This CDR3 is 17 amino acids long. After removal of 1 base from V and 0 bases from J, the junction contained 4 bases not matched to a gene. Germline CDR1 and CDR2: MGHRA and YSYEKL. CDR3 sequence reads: CASSQGSGGSSYNEQFF. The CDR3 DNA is TGCGCCAGCAGCCAAGGTAGCGGGGGCTCCTCCTACAATGAGCAGTTCTTC.

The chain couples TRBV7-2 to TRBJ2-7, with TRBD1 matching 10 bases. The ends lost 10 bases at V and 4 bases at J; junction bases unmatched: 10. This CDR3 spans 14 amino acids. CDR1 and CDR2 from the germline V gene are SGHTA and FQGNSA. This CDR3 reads CATTPWTGGYEQYF. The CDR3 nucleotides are TGTGCCACCACGCCCTGGACAGGGGGTTACGAGCAGTACTTC.

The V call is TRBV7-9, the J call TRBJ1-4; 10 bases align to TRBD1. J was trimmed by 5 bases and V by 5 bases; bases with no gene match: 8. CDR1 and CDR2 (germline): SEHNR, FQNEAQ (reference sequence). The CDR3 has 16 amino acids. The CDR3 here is CASSPPGTGVNEKLFF. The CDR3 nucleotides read TGTGCCAGCAGCCCGCCAGGGACAGGGGTGAATGAAAAACTGTTTTTT.

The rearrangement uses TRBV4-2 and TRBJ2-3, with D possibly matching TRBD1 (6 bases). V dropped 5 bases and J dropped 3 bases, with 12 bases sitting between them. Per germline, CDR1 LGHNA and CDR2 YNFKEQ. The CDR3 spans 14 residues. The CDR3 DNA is TGTGCCAGCAGCGCACCAGGGGAGACAGATACGCAGTATTTT. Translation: CASSAPGETDTQYF.

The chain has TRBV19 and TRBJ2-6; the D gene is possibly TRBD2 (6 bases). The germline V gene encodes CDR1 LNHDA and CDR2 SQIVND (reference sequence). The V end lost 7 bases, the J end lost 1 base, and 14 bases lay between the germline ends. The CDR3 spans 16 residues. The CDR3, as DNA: TGTGCCAGTACCCGGGGGAAGGTTTCTGGGGCCAACGTCCTGACTTTC. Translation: CASTRGKVSGANVLTF.

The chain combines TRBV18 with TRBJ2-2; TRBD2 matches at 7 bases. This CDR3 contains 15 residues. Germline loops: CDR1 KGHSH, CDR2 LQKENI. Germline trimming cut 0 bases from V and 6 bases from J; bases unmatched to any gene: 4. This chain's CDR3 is CASSPPISGAGELFF. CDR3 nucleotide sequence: TGTGCCAGCTCACCACCTATAAGCGGGGCCGGGGAGCTGTTTTTT. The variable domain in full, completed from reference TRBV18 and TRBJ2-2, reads NAGVMQNPRHLVRRRGQEARLRCSPMKGHSHVYWYRQLPEEGLKFMVYLQKENIIDESGMPKERFSAEFPKEGPSILRIQQVVRGDSAAYFCASSPPISGAGELFFGEGSRLTVL.